The present TCR beta chain was sequenced within a study of molecular identifiers for immune sequencing clone quantification. On the study more broadly: Split five ways in replicates, RNA from around 20,000 or 99,000 naive CD8 cells had four portions sequenced.

The CDR3 loop spans 15 amino acids. In germline, CDR1 is LNHDA, CDR2 SQIVND (reference sequence). The V segment lost 7 bases and the J segment 1 base; nucleotides outside the gene matches: 3. Methods described previously were used for bulk TCR libraries, and listed TCR primers were applied. MiXCR, applied by TCRdb to the PCR reads, yields one record per CDR3 protein. The sample lists approximately 670,000 distinct CDR3 sequences, just under 20% occurring once. The J gene is TRBJ2-1, the V gene TRBV19; 11 bases align to TRBD2. Specimen: naive CD8+ T cells from blood, with Jurkat cell RNA spiked in. Subset denoted: FACS-sorted CD8+CD4-CCR7+CD45RA+ naive T cells. This clonotype originated in a human donor in good health. Some libraries in this study had Jurkat cell RNA spiked in. The CDR3 loop reads CASTRLAGSYNEQFF. The CDR3, as DNA: TGTGCCAGTACGAGACTAGCGGGATCCTACAATGAGCAGTTCTTC.